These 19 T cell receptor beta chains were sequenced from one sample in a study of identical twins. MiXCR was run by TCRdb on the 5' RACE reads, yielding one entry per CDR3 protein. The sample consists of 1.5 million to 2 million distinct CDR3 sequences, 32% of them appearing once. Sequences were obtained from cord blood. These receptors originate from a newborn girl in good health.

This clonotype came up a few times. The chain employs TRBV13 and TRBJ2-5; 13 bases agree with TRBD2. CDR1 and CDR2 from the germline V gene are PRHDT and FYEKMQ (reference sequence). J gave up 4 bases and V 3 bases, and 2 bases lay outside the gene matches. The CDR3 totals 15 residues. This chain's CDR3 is CASSFGLAGVETQYF. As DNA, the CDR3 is TGTGCCAGCAGCTTCGGACTAGCGGGAGTAGAGACCCAGTACTTC.

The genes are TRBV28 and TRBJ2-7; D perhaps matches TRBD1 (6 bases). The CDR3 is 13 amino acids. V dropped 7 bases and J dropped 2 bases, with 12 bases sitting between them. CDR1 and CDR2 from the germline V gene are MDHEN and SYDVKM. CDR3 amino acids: CASILTGAYEQYF. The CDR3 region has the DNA TGTGCCAGCATTTTGACAGGAGCCTACGAGCAGTACTTC. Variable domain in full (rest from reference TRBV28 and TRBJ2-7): DVKVTQSSRYLVKRTGEKVFLECVQDMDHENMFWYRQDPGLGLRLIYFSYDVKMKEKGDIPEGYSVSREKKERFSLILESASTNQTSMYLCASILTGAYEQYFGPGTRLTVT.

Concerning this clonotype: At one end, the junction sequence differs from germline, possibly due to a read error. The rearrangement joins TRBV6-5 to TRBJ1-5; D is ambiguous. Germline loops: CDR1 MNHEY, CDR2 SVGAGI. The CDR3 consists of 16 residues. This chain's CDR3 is CASSGLPWGSNRPQHF. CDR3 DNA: TGTGCCAGCAGCGGGCTACCTTGGGGTAGCAATCGGCCCCAGCATTTT.

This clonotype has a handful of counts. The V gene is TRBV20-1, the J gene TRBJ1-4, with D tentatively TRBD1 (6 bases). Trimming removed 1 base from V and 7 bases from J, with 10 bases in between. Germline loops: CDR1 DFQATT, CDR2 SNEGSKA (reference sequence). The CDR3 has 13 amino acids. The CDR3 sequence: CSARAGVFEKLFF. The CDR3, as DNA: TGCAGTGCTAGAGCAGGGGTTTTTGAAAAACTGTTTTTT.

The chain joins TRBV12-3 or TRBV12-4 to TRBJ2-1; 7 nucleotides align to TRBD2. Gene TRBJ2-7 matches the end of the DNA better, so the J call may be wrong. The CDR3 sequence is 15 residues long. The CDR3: CASSSSGTHYNEQYF. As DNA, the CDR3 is TGTGCCAGCAGTTCTAGCGGCACTCACTACAATGAGCAGTACTTC.

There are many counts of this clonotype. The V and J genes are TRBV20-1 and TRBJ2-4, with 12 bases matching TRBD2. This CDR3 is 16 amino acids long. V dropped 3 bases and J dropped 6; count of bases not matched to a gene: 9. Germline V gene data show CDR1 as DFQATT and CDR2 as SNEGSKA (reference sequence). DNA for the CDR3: TGCAGTGCTAGTCATCAGACTAGCGGGAGTTTAAACATTCAGTACTTC. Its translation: CSASHQTSGSLNIQYF.

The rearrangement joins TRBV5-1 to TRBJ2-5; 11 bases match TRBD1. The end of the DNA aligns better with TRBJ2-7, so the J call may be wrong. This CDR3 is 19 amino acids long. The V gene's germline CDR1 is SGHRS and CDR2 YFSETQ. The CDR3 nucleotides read TGCGCCAGCAGCGGCGGGACAGGGGGTCCTAGCGGATATCGCTACGAGCAGTACTTC. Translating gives CASSGGTGGPSGYRYEQYF.

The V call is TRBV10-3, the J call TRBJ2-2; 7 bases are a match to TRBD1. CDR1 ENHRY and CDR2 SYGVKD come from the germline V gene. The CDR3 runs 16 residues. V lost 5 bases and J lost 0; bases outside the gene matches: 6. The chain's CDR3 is CAISRPGQSNTGELFF. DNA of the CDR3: TGTGCCATCAGTAGGCCGGGACAGTCGAACACCGGGGAGCTGTTTTTT.

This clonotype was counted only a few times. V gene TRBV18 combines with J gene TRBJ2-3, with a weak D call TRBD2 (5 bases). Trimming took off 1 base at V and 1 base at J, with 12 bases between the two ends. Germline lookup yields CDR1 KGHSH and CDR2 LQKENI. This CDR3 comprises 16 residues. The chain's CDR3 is CASSPQYGMGTDTQYF. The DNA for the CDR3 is TGTGCCAGCTCACCACAATACGGGATGGGCACAGATACGCAGTATTTT.

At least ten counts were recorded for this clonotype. CDR3: CSVGSGSSYNEQFF. Here the CDR3 DNA reads TGCAGCGTTGGGAGCGGGAGCTCCTACAATGAGCAGTTCTTC. The chain recombines TRBV29-1 with TRBJ2-1; 8 bases map to TRBD2. Losses at the gene ends were 4 bases for V and 0 bases for J; bases not matched to a gene: 2. The CDR3 runs to 14 residues. Germline-derived CDR1 and CDR2 are SQVTM and ANQGSEA.

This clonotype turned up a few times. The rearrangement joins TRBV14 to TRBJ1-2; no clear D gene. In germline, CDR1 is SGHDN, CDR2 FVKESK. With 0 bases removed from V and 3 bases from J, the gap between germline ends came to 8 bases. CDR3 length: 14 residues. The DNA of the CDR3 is TGTGCCAGCAGCCAAGATCTTGGACACTATGGCTACACCTTC. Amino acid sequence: CASSQDLGHYGYTF.

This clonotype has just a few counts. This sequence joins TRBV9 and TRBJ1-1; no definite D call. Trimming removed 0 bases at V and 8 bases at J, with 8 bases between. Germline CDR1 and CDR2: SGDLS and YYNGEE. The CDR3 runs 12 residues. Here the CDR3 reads CASSVGREEAFF. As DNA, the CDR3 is TGTGCCAGCAGCGTAGGCAGAGAGGAAGCTTTCTTT.

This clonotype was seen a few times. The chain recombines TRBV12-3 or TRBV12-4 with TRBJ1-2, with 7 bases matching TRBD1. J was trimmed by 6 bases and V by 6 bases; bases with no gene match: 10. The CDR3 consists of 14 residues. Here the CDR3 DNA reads TGTGCCAGCAGGGGACAGAGGGGGTTGCATGGCTACACCTTC. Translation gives CASRGQRGLHGYTF.

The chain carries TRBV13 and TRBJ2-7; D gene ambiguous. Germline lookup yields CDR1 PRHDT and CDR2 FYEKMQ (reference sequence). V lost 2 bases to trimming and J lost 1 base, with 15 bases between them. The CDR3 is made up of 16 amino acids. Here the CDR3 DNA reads TGTGCCAGCAGCTTATCCGGCCCAGGACCATCCTACGAGCAGTACTTC. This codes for CASSLSGPGPSYEQYF. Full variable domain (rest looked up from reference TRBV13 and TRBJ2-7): AAGVIQSPRHLIKEKRETATLKCYPIPRHDTVYWYQQGPGQDPQFLISFYEKMQSDKGSIPDRFSAQQFSDYHSELNMSSLELGDSALYFCASSLSGPGPSYEQYFGPGTRLTVT.

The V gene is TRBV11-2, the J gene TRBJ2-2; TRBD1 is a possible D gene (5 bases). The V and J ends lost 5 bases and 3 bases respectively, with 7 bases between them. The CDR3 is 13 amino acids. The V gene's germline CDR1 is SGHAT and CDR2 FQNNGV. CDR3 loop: CASSRRDTGELFF. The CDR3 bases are TGTGCCAGCAGCCGCAGGGACACCGGGGAGCTGTTTTTT.

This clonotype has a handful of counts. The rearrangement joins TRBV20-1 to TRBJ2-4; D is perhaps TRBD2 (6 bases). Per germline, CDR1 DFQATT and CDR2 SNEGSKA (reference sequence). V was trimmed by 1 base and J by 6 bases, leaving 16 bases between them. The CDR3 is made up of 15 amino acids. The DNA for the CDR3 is TGCAGTGCTAGAGCGCTAGCGATTGGGTTAAACATTCAGTACTTC. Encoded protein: CSARALAIGLNIQYF.

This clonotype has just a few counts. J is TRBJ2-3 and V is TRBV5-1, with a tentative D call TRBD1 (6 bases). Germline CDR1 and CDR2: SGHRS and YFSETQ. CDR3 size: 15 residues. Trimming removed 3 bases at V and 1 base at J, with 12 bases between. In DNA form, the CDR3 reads TGCGCCAGCAGCTCGAGGACAGAAGGCACAGATACGCAGTATTTT. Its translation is CASSSRTEGTDTQYF.

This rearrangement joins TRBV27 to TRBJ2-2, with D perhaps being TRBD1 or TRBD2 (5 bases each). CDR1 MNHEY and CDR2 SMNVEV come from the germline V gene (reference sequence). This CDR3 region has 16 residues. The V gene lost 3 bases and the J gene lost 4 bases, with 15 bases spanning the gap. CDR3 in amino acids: CASSLIAQGPTGELFF. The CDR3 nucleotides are TGTGCCAGCAGTTTGATCGCTCAGGGACCCACCGGGGAGCTGTTTTTT.

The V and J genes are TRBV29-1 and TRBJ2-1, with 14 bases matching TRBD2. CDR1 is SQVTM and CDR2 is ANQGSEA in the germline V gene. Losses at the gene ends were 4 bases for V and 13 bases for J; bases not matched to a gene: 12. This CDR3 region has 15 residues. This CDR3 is CSVAGTSGSGETQFF. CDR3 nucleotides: TGCAGCGTTGCCGGGACTAGCGGGAGTGGGGAGACCCAGTTCTTC.